The clone carrying this T cell receptor beta chain occurred a few times. No antigen is known for it. The data derive from a study of T-cell memory formation after mild COVID-19. General study results and limits: A balance of CD4 and CD8 characterized clones contracting day 15 to 85, whereas later expanders leaned CD4+. A subset of responding clones appeared in pre-infection memory, suggesting cross-reactive memory joined.

5'RACE, which relied on constant-segment primers, yielded TCR alpha and TCR beta cDNA libraries carrying sample barcodes and UMIs. Via MiXCR, TCRdb re-called the 5' RACE reads, giving one row per CDR3 protein. The table records about 300,000 distinct CDR3 sequences, approximately 19% of them present only once. Trimming took 1 base from V and 3 from J, leaving 14 bases between them. The CDR3 is 15 amino acids. Germline V CDR1 and CDR2: SGHKS, YYEKEE (reference sequence). Sample: PBMCs or a T cell subset sorted from them (not recorded which). The chain has TRBV5-5 and TRBJ2-7; the D gene is possibly TRBD1 (6 bases). The receptor was isolated from a man aged 18 to 29 who had mild COVID-19 (a few samples of this study predate the infection). Cell type and time point are not known. The CDR3 loop is CASSLNPGRGYEQYV. The CDR3 DNA follows: TGTGCCAGCAGCTTGAACCCCGGCAGGGGCTACGAGCAGTACGTC.